One T cell receptor beta chain is described in this entry. Positive CCR7 selection of CD45RO-negative cells yielded the naive CD8 cells, and terminally differentiated effector memory CD45RA+ cells were excluded. Repertoires were generated with immunoSEQ multiplex PCR, while TCRdb's copy carries only in-frame clones and drops some. The repertoire has 600,000 or so clones, 98% of them found once; the top ten carry more than 0.3%. This CDR3 region has 15 residues. The V gene lost 1 base and the J gene lost 1 base, with 11 bases spanning the gap. Germline CDR1 reads SGHVS; CDR2 reads FNYEAQ. These data belong to a study of shared clonotypes between healthy human individuals. Study summary: Used for every donor were three CD4 naive, three CD4 memory, two CD8 naive and one CD8 memory plate.

The sequenced material came from naive CD8+ T cells sorted from blood. The receptor was derived from a man in his thirties or forties in good health. The rearrangement joins TRBV7-6 to TRBJ2-7, with D perhaps matching TRBD1 (6 bases). In DNA, the CDR3 is TGTGCCAGCAGCTTAGGTGGGACACCATCCTACGAGCAGTACTTC. It encodes CASSLGGTPSYEQYF.